The 14 T cell receptor beta chains below were found in one sample sequenced in a study of T-cell reconstitution after alpha-beta-depleted transplantation in children. The authors prepared the TCRbeta library with unique molecular identifiers. TCRdb re-derived calls from the PCR reads in MiXCR, one entry per CDR3 protein. The sample contains over 200,000 distinct CDR3 sequences, about a tenth of which appear only once. Sequences were derived from PBMCs, sampled before TCRalphabeta/CD19-depleted stem cell transplant. The receptors here all came from a child in the first two years of life with acute myeloid leukemia, due to receive a stem cell transplant.

This clonotype was seen repeatedly, ten times or more. This rearrangement joins TRBV20-1 to TRBJ2-3; D ambiguous. This CDR3 is 12 amino acids long. V lost 8 bases, J lost 5 bases, and 14 bases lay in between. Per germline, CDR1 DFQATT and CDR2 SNEGSKA (reference sequence). Here the CDR3 reads CSYEKERDTQYF. The CDR3, as DNA: TGCAGTTACGAGAAAGAGCGAGATACGCAGTATTTT.

This clonotype was seen repeatedly, ten times or more. V is TRBV12-3 or TRBV12-4 and J is TRBJ1-6; D is uncertain. With 3 bases removed from V and 8 bases from J, the gap between germline ends came to 8 bases. The CDR3 contains 13 residues. The CDR3 DNA is TGTGCCAGCAGTTTTGGGTTGGATTCACCCCTCCACTTT. Its translation is CASSFGLDSPLHF.

The table lists this clonotype with many counts. This chain uses TRBV12-3 or TRBV12-4 with TRBJ1-2; no reliable D call. The CDR3 length is 12 residues. The V end lost 2 bases, the J end lost 8 bases, and 9 bases lay between the germline ends. CDR3 residues: CASSLQAGGYTF. The CDR3 DNA sequence: TGTGCCAGCAGTTTACAAGCCGGGGGCTACACCTTC.

Ten or more counts support this clonotype. The chain employs TRBV28 and TRBJ1-1; D ambiguous. The V gene lost 5 bases and the J gene lost 3 bases, with 10 bases spanning the gap. This CDR3 is built from 13 residues. In germline, CDR1 is MDHEN, CDR2 SYDVKM. In DNA, the CDR3 is TGTGCCAGCAGTAGGCCATCTGACACTGAAGCTTTCTTT. Translation gives CASSRPSDTEAFF.

This clonotype occurred many times. The chain recombines TRBV5-1 with TRBJ1-1; the D gene is possibly TRBD1 (5 bases). CDR3 length: 15 amino acids. The germline V gene encodes CDR1 SGHRS and CDR2 YFSETQ. V lost 4 bases, J lost 0 bases, and 13 bases lay in between. CDR3 nucleotides: TGCGCCAGCAGCCGGGCAGGGTTCGTGAACACTGAAGCTTTCTTT. Protein sequence: CASSRAGFVNTEAFF. Complete variable domain (other parts from reference TRBV5-1 and TRBJ1-1): KAGVTQTPRYLIKTRGQQVTLSCSPISGHRSVSWYQQTPGQGLQFLFEYFSETQRNKGNFPGRFSGRQFSNSRSEMNVSTLELGDSALYLCASSRAGFVNTEAFFGQGTRLTVV.

This clonotype has a count of ten or more. V and J are TRBV20-1 and TRBJ1-1; no definite D call. The CDR3 is 12 residues long. Deletions cut 1 base from V and 2 bases from J, with 5 bases between. Per germline, CDR1 DFQATT and CDR2 SNEGSKA (reference sequence). This CDR3 reads CSARGHNTEAFF. As DNA, the CDR3 is TGCAGTGCTAGAGGGCACAACACTGAAGCTTTCTTT.

This clonotype was counted at least ten times. V usage is TRBV11-1 and J usage is TRBJ2-7, with TRBD2 identical over 11 bases. The ends lost 1 base at V and 1 base at J; junction bases unmatched: 6. Germline V gene sequence: CDR1 SGHAT, CDR2 FQDESV (reference sequence). The CDR3 is 17 residues long. The CDR3 region has the DNA TGTGCCAGCAGCTTAGGGGGACTAGCGGCAATTTCCTACGAGCAGTACTTC. This codes for CASSLGGLAAISYEQYF. The whole variable domain, filled in from reference TRBV11-1 and TRBJ2-7, reads EAEVAQSPRYKITEKSQAVAFWCDPISGHATLYWYRQILGQGPELLVQFQDESVVDDSQLPKDRFSAERLKGVDSTLKIQPAELGDSAMYLCASSLGGLAAISYEQYFGPGTRLTVT.

The chain recombines TRBV2 with TRBJ1-2, with unresolved D. Trimming removed 5 bases from V and 5 bases from J, with 15 bases in between. The CDR3 runs 14 residues. From germline, CDR1 is SNHLY and CDR2 FYNNEI. For the CDR3, the DNA is TGTGCCAGCAGTCCGGTACAGATCCTTTATGGCTACACCTTC. It is translated as CASSPVQILYGYTF. Together with reference TRBV2 and TRBJ1-2, the CDR3 gives the full variable domain: EPEVTQTPSHQVTQMGQEVILRCVPISNHLYFYWYRQILGQKVEFLVSFYNNEISEKSEIFDDQFSVERPDGSNFTLKIRSTKLEDSAMYFCASSPVQILYGYTFGSGTRLTVV.

This clonotype has more than one count but fewer than ten. The chain recombines TRBV11-2 with TRBJ2-3; the D is unclear. Trimming cost V 5 bases and J 6 bases, with 12 bases left between them. Germline assignment: CDR1 SGHAT and CDR2 FQNNGV. The CDR3 contains 13 residues. CDR3 sequence reads: CASSRTLTDTQYF. DNA for the CDR3: TGTGCCAGCAGCCGGACCCTTACGGATACGCAGTATTTT.

The V and J genes are TRBV29-1 and TRBJ1-2; no clear D. V gave up 5 bases and J gave up 3 bases, with 7 bases separating them. The CDR3 extends over 11 amino acids. Germline loops: CDR1 SQVTM, CDR2 ANQGSEA. CDR3 sequence reads: CSVKGDYGYTF. CDR3 nucleotide sequence: TGCAGCGTTAAAGGAGACTATGGCTACACCTTC. Variable domain in full (rest from reference TRBV29-1 and TRBJ1-2): SAVISQKPSRDICQRGTSLTIQCQVDSQVTMMFWYRQQPGQSLTLIATANQGSEATYESGFVIDKFPISRPNLTFSTLTVSNMSPEDSSIYLCSVKGDYGYTFGSGTRLTVV.

The chain carries TRBV14 and TRBJ1-1; no clear D gene. CDR3 size: 14 residues. The germline V gene has CDR1 SGHDN and CDR2 FVKESK. V lost 4 bases and J 1 base, leaving 10 bases between the germline ends. CDR3 in amino acids: CASSPVGRNTEAFF. CDR3 sequence (DNA): TGTGCCAGCAGCCCGGTAGGCAGGAACACTGAAGCTTTCTTT.

The chain has TRBV12-5 and TRBJ1-3, with a weak D call TRBD1 (5 bases). Germline CDR1 is LGHNT and CDR2 is FRNRAP. V shed 7 bases and J shed 4 bases, with 11 bases lying between them. CDR3 length equals 13 residues. The CDR3 spells CASAWGIGNTIYF. The CDR3 region has the DNA TGTGCTAGTGCCTGGGGGATAGGAAACACCATATATTTT.

In its sample, this clonotype was seen a few times. This chain links TRBV12-3 or TRBV12-4 with TRBJ2-3; 10 positions match TRBD2. V dropped 6 bases and J dropped 2; count of bases not matched to a gene: 5. The CDR3 totals 15 residues. CDR3 protein: CASSRAGGTTDTQYF. CDR3 DNA: TGTGCCAGCAGCCGAGCGGGAGGGACCACAGATACGCAGTATTTT.

In its sample, this clonotype was seen many times. The J gene is TRBJ1-1, the V gene TRBV7-9; D not certain. Between the trimmed V and J ends, which lost 4 bases and 1 base, there was a span of 13 bases. The CDR3 covers 15 residues. From germline, CDR1 is SEHNR and CDR2 FQNEAQ (reference sequence). The CDR3 DNA follows: TGTGCCAGCAGCTCACCCTCATTTCCGAACACTGAAGCTTTCTTT. Its translation: CASSSPSFPNTEAFF. The full variable domain, completed using reference TRBV7-9 and TRBJ1-1, is DTGVSQNPRHKITKRGQNVTFRCDPISEHNRLYWYRQTLGQGPEFLTYFQNEAQLEKSRLLSDRFSAERPKGSFSTLEIQRTEQGDSAMYLCASSSPSFPNTEAFFGQGTRLTVV.